One sample yielded the 5 T cell receptor beta chains listed below, sequenced in a study of OX40 agonist ivuxolimab in advanced cancers. Produced via immunoSEQ multiplex PCR; TCRdb's table is partial and in-frame only. The repertoire holds roughly 60,000 clones, about 82% seen once, with about 3% in the top ten. The sample consisted of CD4+ or CD8+ T cells sorted from blood, taken in a trial of the OX40 agonist ivuxolimab. The source is an adult with an advanced solid tumor such as melanoma, head and neck, liver or kidney cancer.

The V call is TRBV19, the J call TRBJ2-7; D is unclear. CDR1 is LNHDA and CDR2 is SQIVND in the germline V gene (reference sequence). Trimming took off 7 bases at V and 2 bases at J, with 18 bases between the two ends. CDR3 length equals 15 residues. For the CDR3, the DNA is TGTGCCAGTAAGGTTAAAGGGCAGTCCGCCTACGAGCAGTACTTC. Translation: CASKVKGQSAYEQYF.

The chain recombines TRBV21-1 with TRBJ2-1. TRBV21-1 is annotated as a pseudogene. The CDR3 runs 8 residues. The CDR3 spells CASFEQFF. CDR3 in DNA: TGTGCCAGTTTTGAGCAGTTCTTC.

The V and J genes are TRBV7-2 and TRBJ1-1; D is possibly TRBD1 (5 bases). CDR1 and CDR2 (germline): SGHTA, FQGNSA. There are 15 residues in the CDR3. The V and J ends lost 7 bases and 0 bases respectively, with 15 bases between them. The CDR3 nucleotides are TGTGCCAGCACTACGGGGGGGGTTATGAACACTGAAGCTTTCTTT. It encodes CASTTGGVMNTEAFF.

The chain recombines TRBV6-5 with TRBJ1-1; no reliable D call. The CDR3 is made up of 15 amino acids. The V end was cut by 2 bases, the J end by 0 bases, with 10 bases between. Germline values: CDR1 MNHEY, CDR2 SVGAGI. The CDR3 spells CASSYGGGMNTEAFF. The CDR3 coding sequence is TGTGCCAGCAGTTACGGTGGCGGAATGAACACTGAAGCTTTCTTT.

The chain's CDR3 is CASSRTSGTGDTQYF. CDR3 in DNA: TGTGCCAGCAGTCGGACTAGCGGGACAGGAGATACGCAGTATTTT. The V call is TRBV2, the J call TRBJ2-3; 12 bases match TRBD2. The CDR3 length is 15 residues. J gave up 5 bases and V 5 bases, and 5 bases lay outside the gene matches. Per germline, CDR1 SNHLY and CDR2 FYNNEI.